This T cell receptor beta chain derives from a study of blood T cell repertoires in COVID-19. Study information: Spain, Italy and the United States supplied samples that represented acute and convalescent COVID-19. T cells, B-cell-depleted T cells, or PBMCs supplied cDNA or gDNA.

Germline V gene data show CDR1 as SEHNR and CDR2 as FQNEAQ (reference sequence). The CDR3 has 14 residues. V was cut by 1 base and J by 2 bases, with 7 bases left in between. Study processing details: The authors estimated nucleated cell counts from reference gene primer amplification. TCRdb keeps only in-frame clones here, not all; method: immunoSEQ multiplex PCR. D and trimming come from the DNA, and the V and J calls and clone size come from that table. The sample holds a few hundred thousand clones; roughly 83% are singletons and the top ten take around 1.5%. Material for sequencing was peripheral blood. This chain links TRBV7-9 with TRBJ2-3, with D possibly TRBD2 on 5 matching bases. The sequence derives from a woman in her forties or fifties with acute or convalescent COVID-19. CDR3 region: CASSLGGPTDTQYF. Written as DNA, the CDR3 is TGTGCCAGCAGCTTAGGAGGGCCCACAGATACGCAGTATTTT.